This T cell receptor beta chain was documented in a study of cytomegalovirus exposure and HLA in healthy donors. There are 18 residues in the CDR3. Germline trimming cut 3 bases from V and 0 bases from J; bases unmatched to any gene: 10. CDR1 and CDR2 from the germline V gene are SGHRS and YFSETQ. This clone was picked up a small number of times. The antigen is unknown. Primers included in the PCR were 60 Vbeta and 13 Jbeta primers. Sequencing was performed with immunoSEQ multiplex PCR; in TCRdb, only in-frame clones are kept and a portion is missing. The sample contains about 160,000 clones, roughly 85% of which appear only once. Whole-study results and caveats: An analysis was carried out at a later point. It showed that HLA-associated TCR beta chains were more clonally expanded than equally common non-associated chains. A cluster of highly shared sequence variants was likely a sequencing artifact.

Donors likely had unrecorded immune exposures despite being nominally healthy when sampled. The origin of this receptor is a man between 35 and 55 years old in good health and CMV-seronegative. The sample consisted of PBMCs. V and J are TRBV5-1 and TRBJ2-3, with 10 bases matching TRBD2. CDR3 region: CASSWDTSGTTSTDTQYF. The CDR3 DNA reads TGCGCCAGCAGCTGGGACACTAGCGGGACCACTAGCACAGATACGCAGTATTTT.